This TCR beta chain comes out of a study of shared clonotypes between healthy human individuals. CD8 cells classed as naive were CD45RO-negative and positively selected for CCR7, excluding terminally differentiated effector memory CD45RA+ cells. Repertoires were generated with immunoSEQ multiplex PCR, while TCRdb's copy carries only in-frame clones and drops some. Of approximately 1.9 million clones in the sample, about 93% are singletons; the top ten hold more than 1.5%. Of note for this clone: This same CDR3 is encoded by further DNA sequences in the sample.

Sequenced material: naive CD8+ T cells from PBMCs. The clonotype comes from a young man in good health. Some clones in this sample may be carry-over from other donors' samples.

CDR3 protein: CASSYTGENTEAFF. The CDR3, as DNA: TGTGCCAGCAGTTACACAGGGGAGAACACTGAAGCTTTCTTT. This chain links TRBV6-5 with TRBJ1-1; 7 bases fit TRBD1. This CDR3 contains 14 residues. J gave up 1 base and V 2 bases, and 1 base lay outside the gene matches. The germline V gene has CDR1 MNHEY and CDR2 SVGAGI.